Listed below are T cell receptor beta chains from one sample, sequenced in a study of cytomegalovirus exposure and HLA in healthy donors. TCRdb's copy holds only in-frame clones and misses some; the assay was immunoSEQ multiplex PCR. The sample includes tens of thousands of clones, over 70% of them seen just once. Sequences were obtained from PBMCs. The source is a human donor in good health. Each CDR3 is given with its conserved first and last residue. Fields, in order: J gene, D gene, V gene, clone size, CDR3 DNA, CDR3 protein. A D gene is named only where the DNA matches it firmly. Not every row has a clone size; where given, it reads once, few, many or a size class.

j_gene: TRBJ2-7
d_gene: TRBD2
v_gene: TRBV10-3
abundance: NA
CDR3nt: TGTGCCATCAGTGAGTCGGGGGGGGAATACGAGCAGTACTTC
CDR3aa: CAISESGGEYEQYF

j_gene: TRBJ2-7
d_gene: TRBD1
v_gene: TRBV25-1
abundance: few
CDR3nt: TGTGCCAGCACCCCAGGCGGGACAGGGGGCTCCTACGAGCAGTACTTC
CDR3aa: CASTPGGTGGSYEQYF

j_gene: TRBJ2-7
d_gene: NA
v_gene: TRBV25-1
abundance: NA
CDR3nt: TGTGCCAGCAGTGCAGGGTCCCACGAGCAGTACTTC
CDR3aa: CASSAGSHEQYF

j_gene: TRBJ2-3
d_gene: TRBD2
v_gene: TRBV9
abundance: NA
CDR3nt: TGTGCCAGCAGCGTGGGACTAGCGATCAGCACAGATACGCAGTATTTT
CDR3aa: CASSVGLAISTDTQYF

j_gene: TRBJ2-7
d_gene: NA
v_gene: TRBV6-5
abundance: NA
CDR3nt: TGTGCCAGCAGATCCGGGACACAAAACGAGCAGTACTTC
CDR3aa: CASRSGTQNEQYF

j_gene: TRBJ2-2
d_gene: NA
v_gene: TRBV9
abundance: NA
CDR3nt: TGTGCCAGCAGCGATAGCGGGAACACCGGGGAGCTGTTTTTT
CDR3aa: CASSDSGNTGELFF

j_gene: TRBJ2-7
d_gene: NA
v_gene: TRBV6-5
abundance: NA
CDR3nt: TGTGCCAGCAGTTACTCCAGGGTGCGAGGCGAGCAGTACTTC
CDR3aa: CASSYSRVRGEQYF

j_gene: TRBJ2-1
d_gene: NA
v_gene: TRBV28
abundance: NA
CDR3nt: TGTGCCAGCAGTATACGGAGCTCCTACAATGAGCAGTTCTTC
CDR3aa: CASSIRSSYNEQFF

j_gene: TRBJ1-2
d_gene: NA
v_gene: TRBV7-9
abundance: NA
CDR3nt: TGTGCCAGCAGCTTCGCAGGGAACTATGGCTACACCTTC
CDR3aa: CASSFAGNYGYTF

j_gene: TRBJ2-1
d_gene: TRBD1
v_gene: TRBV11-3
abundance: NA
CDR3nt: TGTGCCAGCAGCTTAGTTGCAGGGGGCAATGAGCAGTTCTTC
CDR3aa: CASSLVAGGNEQFF

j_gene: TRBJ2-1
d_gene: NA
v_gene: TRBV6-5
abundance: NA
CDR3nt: TGTGCCAGCAGTTACGGAGGGTACAATGAGCAGTTCTTC
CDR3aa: CASSYGGYNEQFF

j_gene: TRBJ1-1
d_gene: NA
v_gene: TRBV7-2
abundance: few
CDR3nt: TGTGCCAGCAGCTTACAAAATACTGAAGCTTTCTTT
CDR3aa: CASSLQNTEAFF

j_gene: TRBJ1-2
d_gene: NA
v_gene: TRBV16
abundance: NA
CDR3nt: TGTGCCAGCAGCCCCTCGCCGGGGGGAAACTATGGCTACACCTTC
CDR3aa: CASSPSPGGNYGYTF

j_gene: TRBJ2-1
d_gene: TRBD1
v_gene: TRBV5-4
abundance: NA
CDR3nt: TGTGCCAGCAGCTGGGGGGACAGGGAAGGCTACAATGAGCAGTTCTTC
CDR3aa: CASSWGDREGYNEQFF

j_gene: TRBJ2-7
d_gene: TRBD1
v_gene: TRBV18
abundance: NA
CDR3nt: TGTGCCAGCTCACCTGCCGGGACAGAGAAGCAGTACTTC
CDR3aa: CASSPAGTEKQYF

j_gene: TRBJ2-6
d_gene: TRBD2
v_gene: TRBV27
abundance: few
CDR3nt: TGTGCCAGCAGTTTAAATAGCGGGACCTCTGGGGCCAACGTCCTGACTTTC
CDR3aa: CASSLNSGTSGANVLTF

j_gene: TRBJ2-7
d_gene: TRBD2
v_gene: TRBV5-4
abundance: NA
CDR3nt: TGTGCCAGCAGCTCCCGGACTAGCGGGAGGTACGAGCAGTACTTC
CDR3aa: CASSSRTSGRYEQYF

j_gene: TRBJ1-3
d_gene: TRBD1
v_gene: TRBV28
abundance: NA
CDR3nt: TGTGCCAGCACCATAGACAGGGGCCCACAGGACACCATATATTTT
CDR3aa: CASTIDRGPQDTIYF

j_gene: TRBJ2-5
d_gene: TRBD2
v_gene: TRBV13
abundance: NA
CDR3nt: TGTGCCAGCAGATCATCCGGGACTAGCGAGAATTCCCGGGGAGAGACCCAGTACTTC
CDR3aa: CASRSSGTSENSRGETQYF

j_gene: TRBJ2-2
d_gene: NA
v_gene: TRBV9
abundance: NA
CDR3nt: TGTGCCAGCAGCGTAGCGGGGGACAGATCCACCACCGGGGAGCTGTTTTTT
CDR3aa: CASSVAGDRSTTGELFF

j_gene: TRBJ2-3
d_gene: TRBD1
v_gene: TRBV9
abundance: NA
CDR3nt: TGTGCCAGCAGCCCCCGACAGGGTAGCACAGATACGCAGTATTTT
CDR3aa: CASSPRQGSTDTQYF

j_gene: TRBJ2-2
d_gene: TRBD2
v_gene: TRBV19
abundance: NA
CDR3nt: TGTGCCAGTAGCCCCGGGACTACCCTTTCCGGGGAGCTGTTTTTT
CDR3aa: CASSPGTTLSGELFF

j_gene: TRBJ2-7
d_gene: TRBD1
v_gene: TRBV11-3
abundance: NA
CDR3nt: TGTGCCAGCAGCCGGGACAGGCCCTACGAGCAGTACTTC
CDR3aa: CASSRDRPYEQYF

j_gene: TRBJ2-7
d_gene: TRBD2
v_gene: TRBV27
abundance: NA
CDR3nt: TGTGCCAGCACCAAGCGGGACCGGTCCTACGAGCAGTACTTC
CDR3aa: CASTKRDRSYEQYF

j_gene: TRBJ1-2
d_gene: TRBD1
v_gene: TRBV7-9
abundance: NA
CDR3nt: TGTGCCAGCAGCATGACAGGGAATGGCTACACCTTC
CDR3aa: CASSMTGNGYTF

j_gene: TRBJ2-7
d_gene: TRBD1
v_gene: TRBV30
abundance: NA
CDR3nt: TGTGCCTGGAGTACTACAGGGGGCTCCTACGAGCAGTACTTC
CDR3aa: CAWSTTGGSYEQYF

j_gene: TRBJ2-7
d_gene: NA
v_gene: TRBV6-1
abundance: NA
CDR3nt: TGTGCCACGGGACTGACGTCCTACGAGCAGTACTTC
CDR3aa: CATGLTSYEQYF